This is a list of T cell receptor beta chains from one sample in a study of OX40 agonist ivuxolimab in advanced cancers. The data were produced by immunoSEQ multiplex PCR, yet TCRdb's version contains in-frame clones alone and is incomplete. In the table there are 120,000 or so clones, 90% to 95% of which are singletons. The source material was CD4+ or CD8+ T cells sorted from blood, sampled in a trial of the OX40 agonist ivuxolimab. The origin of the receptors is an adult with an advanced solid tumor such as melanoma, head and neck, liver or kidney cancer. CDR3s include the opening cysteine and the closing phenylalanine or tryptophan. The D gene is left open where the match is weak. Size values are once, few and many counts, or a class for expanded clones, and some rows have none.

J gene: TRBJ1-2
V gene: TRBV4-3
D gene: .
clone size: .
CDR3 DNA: TGCGCCAGCAGCCAAGATAACAGGGTGATCTATGGCTACACCTTC
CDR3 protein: CASSQDNRVIYGYTF

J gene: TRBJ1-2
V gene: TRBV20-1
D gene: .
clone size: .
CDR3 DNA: TGCAGTGCTAGAGACAGGGCTGGCTACACCTTC
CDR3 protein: CSARDRAGYTF

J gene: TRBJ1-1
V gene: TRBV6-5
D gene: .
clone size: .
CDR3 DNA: TGTGCCAGCACCGAAAGGCGGGGGAACACTGAAGCTTTCTTT
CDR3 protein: CASTERRGNTEAFF

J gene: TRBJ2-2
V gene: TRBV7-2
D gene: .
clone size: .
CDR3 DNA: TGTGCCACCAGTGGCAGGACCCTGACCGGGGAGCTGTTTTTT
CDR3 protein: CATSGRTLTGELFF

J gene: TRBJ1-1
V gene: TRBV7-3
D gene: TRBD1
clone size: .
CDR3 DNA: TGTGCCAGCAGCTTTGGGACAGAGACTGAAGCTTTCTTT
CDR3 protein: CASSFGTETEAFF

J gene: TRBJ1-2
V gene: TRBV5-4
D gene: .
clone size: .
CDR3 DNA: TGTGCCAGCAGCTTGGCCGGGGCTAGCTATGGCTACACCTTC
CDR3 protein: CASSLAGASYGYTF

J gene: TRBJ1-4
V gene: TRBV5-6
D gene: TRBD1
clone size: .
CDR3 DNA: TGTGCCAGCAGCTTGGCGGGACAGGGGAGTGAAAAACTGTTTTTT
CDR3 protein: CASSLAGQGSEKLFF

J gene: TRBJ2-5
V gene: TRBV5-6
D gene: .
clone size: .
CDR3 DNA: TGTGCCAGCAGCTTGGGTCGGGCAGGGGTAGAGACCCAGTACTTC
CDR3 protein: CASSLGRAGVETQYF

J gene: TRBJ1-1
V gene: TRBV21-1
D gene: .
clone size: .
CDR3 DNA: TGTGCCAGCCAGACTACCCCCAGGGAAGGAAACACTGAAGCTTTCTTT
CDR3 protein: CASQTTPREGNTEAFF

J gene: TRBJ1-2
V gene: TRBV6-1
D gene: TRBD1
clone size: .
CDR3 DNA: TGTGCCAGCAGGGGACAGGGAGCTAACTATGGCTACACCTTC
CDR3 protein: CASRGQGANYGYTF

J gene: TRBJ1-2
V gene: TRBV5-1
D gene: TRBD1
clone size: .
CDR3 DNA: TGCGCCAGCAGCTACCCGGGACAGAGTAACTATGGCTACACCTTC
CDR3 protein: CASSYPGQSNYGYTF

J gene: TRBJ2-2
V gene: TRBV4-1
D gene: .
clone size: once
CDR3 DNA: TGCGCCAGCAGCCAAGGTCCAGCTCGCACCGGGGAGCTGTTTTTT
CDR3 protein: CASSQGPARTGELFF

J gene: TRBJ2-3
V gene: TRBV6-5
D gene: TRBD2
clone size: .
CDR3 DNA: TGTGCCAGCAGTTACTCGGGCGGGAGCACCACAGATACGCAGTATTTT
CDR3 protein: CASSYSGGSTTDTQYF

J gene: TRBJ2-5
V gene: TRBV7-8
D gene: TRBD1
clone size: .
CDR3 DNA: TGTGCCAGCAGGGGACAGCAAGAAGAGACCCAGTACTTC
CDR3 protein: CASRGQQEETQYF

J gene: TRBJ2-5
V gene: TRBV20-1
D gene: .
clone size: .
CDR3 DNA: TGCAGTGCTGGAAGAGGGGAGACCCAGTACTTC
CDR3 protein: CSAGRGETQYF

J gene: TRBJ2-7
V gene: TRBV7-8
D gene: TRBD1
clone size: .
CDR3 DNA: TGTGCCAGCAGCCCAGCCGGAGGGACAGGGTCCTACGAGCAGTACTTC
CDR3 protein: CASSPAGGTGSYEQYF

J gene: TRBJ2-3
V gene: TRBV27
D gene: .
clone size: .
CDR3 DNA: TGTGCCAGCAGCTCCCAGGACACAGATACGCAGTATTTT
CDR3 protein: CASSSQDTDTQYF

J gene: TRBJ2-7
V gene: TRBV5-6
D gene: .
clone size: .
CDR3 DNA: TGTGCCAGCAGCGACCTTCCGGGTCAAGGAACCGGCGAGCAGTACTTC
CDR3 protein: CASSDLPGQGTGEQYF

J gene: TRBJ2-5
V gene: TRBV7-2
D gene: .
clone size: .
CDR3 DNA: TGTGCCAGCAGCTTAGGGCTCGCGGCAAAAGAGACCCAGTACTTC
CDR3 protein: CASSLGLAAKETQYF

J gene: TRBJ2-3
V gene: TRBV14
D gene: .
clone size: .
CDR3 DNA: TGTGCCAGCAGCGAGAGTGCGGGCCCTGGCACAGATACGCAGTATTTT
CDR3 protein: CASSESAGPGTDTQYF

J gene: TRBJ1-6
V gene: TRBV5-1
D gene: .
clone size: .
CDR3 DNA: TGCGCCAGCAGCCTACCGGATAATTCACCCCTCCACTTT
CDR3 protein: CASSLPDNSPLHF

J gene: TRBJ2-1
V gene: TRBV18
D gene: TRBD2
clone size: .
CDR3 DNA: TGTGCCAGCTCACCCGCTAGCGGGGGGGCCCGGGAGCAGTTCTTC
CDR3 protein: CASSPASGGAREQFF

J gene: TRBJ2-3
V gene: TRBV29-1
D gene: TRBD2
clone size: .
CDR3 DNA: TGCAGCGCCCCTCTAGCGGGGGGCTACACAGATACGCAGTATTTT
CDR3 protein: CSAPLAGGYTDTQYF

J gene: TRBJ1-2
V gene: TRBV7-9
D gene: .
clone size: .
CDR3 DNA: TGTGCCAGCAGCCCGGATGGGGGCGGTTATGGCTACACCTTC
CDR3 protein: CASSPDGGGYGYTF

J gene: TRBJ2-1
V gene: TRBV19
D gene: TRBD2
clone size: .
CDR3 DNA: TGTGCCAGTAGACCAGCCGGGACTAGCGGGAGCGGTGAGCAGTTCTTC
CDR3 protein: CASRPAGTSGSGEQFF

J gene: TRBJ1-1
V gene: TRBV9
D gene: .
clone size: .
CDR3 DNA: TGTGCCAGCAGCCTAGGACAGACGAACACTGAAGCTTTCTTT
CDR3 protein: CASSLGQTNTEAFF

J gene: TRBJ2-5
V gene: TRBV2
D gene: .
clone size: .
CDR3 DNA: TGTGCCAGCCTTAAAGACAGGAGCCGAGAGACCCAGTACTTC
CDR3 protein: CASLKDRSRETQYF

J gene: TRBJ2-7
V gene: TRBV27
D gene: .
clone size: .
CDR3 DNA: TGTGCCAGCAGTTTATCTTCCAGGAAACCGTACGAGCAGTACTTC
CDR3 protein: CASSLSSRKPYEQYF

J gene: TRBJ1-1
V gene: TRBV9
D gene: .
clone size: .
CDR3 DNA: TGTGCCAGCAGCGTAGCCACAGGGTTGAACACTGAAGCTTTCTTT
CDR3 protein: CASSVATGLNTEAFF

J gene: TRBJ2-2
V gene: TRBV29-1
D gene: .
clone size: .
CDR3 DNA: TGCAGCGTCGCCGAGGGGAACACCGGGGAGCTGTTTTTT
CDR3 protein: CSVAEGNTGELFF

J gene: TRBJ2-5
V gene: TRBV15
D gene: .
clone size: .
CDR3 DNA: TGTGCCACCAGCAGAGATTTGACAGCTATAGAAGAGACCCAGTACTTC
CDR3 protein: CATSRDLTAIEETQYF

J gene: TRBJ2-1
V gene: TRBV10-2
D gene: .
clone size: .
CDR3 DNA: TGCGCCAGCAATCGGACTACGCCGGCGATTGAGCAGTTCTTC
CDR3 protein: CASNRTTPAIEQFF

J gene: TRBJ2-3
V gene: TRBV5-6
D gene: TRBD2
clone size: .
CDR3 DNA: TGTGCCAGCAGCTTCCCTCCGGGGAGCGGGAGGGCCCGGGCGCAGTATTTT
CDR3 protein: CASSFPPGSGRARAQYF

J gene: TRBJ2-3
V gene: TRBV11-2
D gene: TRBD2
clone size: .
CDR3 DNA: TGTGCCAGCAGCTTAGTAACGGGAGGATCAGCAGATACGCAGTATTTT
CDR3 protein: CASSLVTGGSADTQYF

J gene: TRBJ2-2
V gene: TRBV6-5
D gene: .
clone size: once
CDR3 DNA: TGTGCCAGCACCCCTATCAGGGCGAACACCGGGGAGCTGTTTTTT
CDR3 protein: CASTPIRANTGELFF

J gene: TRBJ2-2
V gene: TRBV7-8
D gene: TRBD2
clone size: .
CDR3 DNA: TGTGCCAGCCGAACTAGCGGGGGGCGCACCGGGGAGCTGTTTTTT
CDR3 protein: CASRTSGGRTGELFF

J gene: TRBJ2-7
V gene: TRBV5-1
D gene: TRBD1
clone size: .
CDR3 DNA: TGCGCCAGCGCCAAAGACAGGGACTACGAGCAGTACTTC
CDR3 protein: CASAKDRDYEQYF

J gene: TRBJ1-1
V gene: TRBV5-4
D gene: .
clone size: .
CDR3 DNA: TGTGCCAGCAGCTTGGCAGCGCTGAACACTGAAGCTTTCTTT
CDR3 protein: CASSLAALNTEAFF

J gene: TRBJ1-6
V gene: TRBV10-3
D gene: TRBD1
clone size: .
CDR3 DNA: TGTGCCATCAGTGAAGGGGCCCGACAGGGGAATTCACCCCTCCACTTT
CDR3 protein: CAISEGARQGNSPLHF

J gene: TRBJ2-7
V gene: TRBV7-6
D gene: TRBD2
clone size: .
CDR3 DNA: TGTGCCAGCAGCTTACTAGCGGGAGGGCCTAGCGAGCAGTACTTC
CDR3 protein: CASSLLAGGPSEQYF

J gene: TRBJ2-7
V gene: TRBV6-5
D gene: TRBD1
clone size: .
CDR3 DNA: TGTGCCAGCAGTTACCCGGGACAGGGGTCGGACGAGCAGTACTTC
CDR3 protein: CASSYPGQGSDEQYF

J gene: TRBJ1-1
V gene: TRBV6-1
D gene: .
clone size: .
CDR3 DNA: TGTGCCAGCCGTACGACCGGGACTGAAGCTTTCTTT
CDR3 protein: CASRTTGTEAFF

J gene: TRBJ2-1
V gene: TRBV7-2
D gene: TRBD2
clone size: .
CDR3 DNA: TGTGCCAGCAGCCCTCGACTAGCGGCCTCCTACAATGAGCAGTTCTTC
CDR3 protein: CASSPRLAASYNEQFF

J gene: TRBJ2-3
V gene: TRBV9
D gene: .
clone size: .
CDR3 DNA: TGTGCCAGCAGCGGGGGAGCCACAGATACGCAGTATTTT
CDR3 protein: CASSGGATDTQYF